This paragraph covers one T cell receptor (beta chain) sequence. Its antigen remains unknown. The data originate from a study of cytomegalovirus exposure and HLA in healthy donors. General observations from the study: The majority of TCR sequences were rare, yet some public TCRs appeared in many donors.

The repertoire was sequenced with immunoSEQ multiplex PCR; TCRdb's copy has only in-frame clones and lacks some. The sample has 130,000 or so clones, roughly 89% seen once. The CDR3 is 15 residues long. Germline lookup yields CDR1 KGHSH and CDR2 LQKENI. Trimming shortened V by 6 bases and J by 2 bases, and 16 bases separated the two germline ends. The chain couples TRBV18 to TRBJ1-1, with TRBD1 as a possible D gene (6 bases). The sequencing sample was made of PBMCs. The clonotype comes from a woman aged 18 to 35 in good health and CMV-seronegative. The CDR3 DNA reads as TGTGCCAGCTCCCCGTCTACAGGGCTAAACACTGAAGCTTTCTTT. Translation: CASSPSTGLNTEAFF.